A selection of T cell receptor beta chains follows, all from one sample in a study of blood T cell repertoires in COVID-19. The table came from immunoSEQ multiplex PCR; TCRdb's copy has only in-frame clones and leaves some out. The data show about 63,000 clones, 70% to 80% seen once. Sequencing was carried out using peripheral blood. These receptors were collected from a woman of 80 years or more with acute or convalescent COVID-19. CDR3s include the opening cysteine and the closing phenylalanine or tryptophan. The order of the fields is clone size, J gene, D gene, V gene, CDR3 DNA, CDR3 protein. A D gene is named only where the DNA matches it firmly. Some rows mark clone size as missing; the rest say once, few, many or name a class of expanded clone.

>-|TRBJ1-2|-|TRBV6-1
TGTGCCAGCAGTCCAGGGTATGGCTACACCTTC
CASSPGYGYTF
>-|TRBJ2-3|TRBD1|TRBV5-1
TGCGCCAGCAGACGACAGGGGACAGATACGCAGTATTTT
CASRRQGTDTQYF
>-|TRBJ2-1|TRBD1|TRBV30
TGTGCCTGGAGTGTAGAACAGGGGGCTGGGAATGAGCAGTTCTTC
CAWSVEQGAGNEQFF
>-|TRBJ1-3|-|TRBV19
TGTGCCAGTAGGAGCAACAGGGTAGCTGGAAACACCATATATTTT
CASRSNRVAGNTIYF
>-|TRBJ1-3|TRBD1|TRBV7-9
TGTGCCAGCAGCTCCCTGCCCGACAGGGGGGAAAACACCATATATTTT
CASSSLPDRGENTIYF
>-|TRBJ1-1|-|TRBV29-1
TGCAGCGTGCCGGAGACCACGAACACTGAAGCTTTCTTT
CSVPETTNTEAFF
>few|TRBJ2-4|TRBD1|TRBV28
TGTGCCAGCAGTGGGGGACAGGGAGCCAAAAACATTCAGTACTTC
CASSGGQGAKNIQYF
>few|TRBJ2-7|TRBD2|TRBV28
TGTGCCAGCAGTGGACCTAGCGGGCCCTACGAGCAGTACTTC
CASSGPSGPYEQYF
>-|TRBJ1-1|-|TRBV11-1
TGTGCCAGCAGCCCCGTAACAGGCGGTGAAGCTTTCTTT
CASSPVTGGEAFF
>-|TRBJ2-1|TRBD2|TRBV5-5
TGTGCCAGCAGCCCCCCCCCGGGACTAGCCAATGAGCAGTTCTTC
CASSPPPGLANEQFF
>-|TRBJ1-3|-|TRBV4-2
TGTGCCAGCAGCCAAGTAGCAGGGGTTGGAAACACCATATATTTT
CASSQVAGVGNTIYF
>-|TRBJ1-5|-|TRBV5-1
TGCGCCAGCAGCTTGGCCGGGGACACTTATCAGCCCCAGCATTTT
CASSLAGDTYQPQHF
>few|TRBJ2-1|TRBD1|TRBV6-5
TGTGCCAGCAGTCGACAGGGGAGCTCCTACAATGAGCAGTTCTTC
CASSRQGSSYNEQFF
>-|TRBJ2-3|TRBD2|TRBV28
TGTGCCAGCACCGCGGGGGGGTATGGCACAGATACGCAGTATTTT
CASTAGGYGTDTQYF
>-|TRBJ2-2|TRBD1|TRBV9
TGTGCCAGCAGCACCGGACAGGGCATCGGGGAGCTGTTTTTT
CASSTGQGIGELFF